This T cell receptor beta chain was recovered during a study of OX40 agonist ivuxolimab in advanced cancers. Method: immunoSEQ multiplex PCR; TCRdb's copy keeps in-frame clones and lacks some. Found here are about 24,000 clones, 80% to 90% of them singletons; the top ten hold around a tenth. Peripheral blood came from all dose cohorts at three timepoints. Germline assignment: CDR1 SGHTA and CDR2 FQGTGA. V lost 5 bases and J lost 7, with 12 bases in between. The CDR3 length is 13 residues. This TCR came from an adult with an advanced solid tumor such as melanoma, head and neck, liver or kidney cancer. The chain combines TRBV7-3 with TRBJ2-1; tentatively, D is TRBD1 (5 bases). The sample consisted of CD4+ or CD8+ T cells sorted from blood, taken in a trial of the OX40 agonist ivuxolimab. The CDR3 DNA sequence: TGTGCCAGCAGCACTTCAGGGAAGAATGAGCAGTTCTTC. It yields the protein CASSTSGKNEQFF.